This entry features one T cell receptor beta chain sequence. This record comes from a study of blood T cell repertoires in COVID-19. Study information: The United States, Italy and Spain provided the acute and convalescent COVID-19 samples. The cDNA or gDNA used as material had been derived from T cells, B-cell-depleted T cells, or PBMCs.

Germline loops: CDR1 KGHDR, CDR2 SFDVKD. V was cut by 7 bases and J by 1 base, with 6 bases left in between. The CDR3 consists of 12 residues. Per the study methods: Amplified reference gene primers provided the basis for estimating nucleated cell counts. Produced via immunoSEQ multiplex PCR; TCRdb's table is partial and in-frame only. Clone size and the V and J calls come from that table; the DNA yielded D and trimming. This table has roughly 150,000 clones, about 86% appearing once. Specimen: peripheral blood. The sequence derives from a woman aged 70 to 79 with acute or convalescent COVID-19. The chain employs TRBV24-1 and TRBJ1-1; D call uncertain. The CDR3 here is CATRGENTEAFF. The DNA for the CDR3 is TGTGCCACCAGGGGAGAGAACACTGAAGCTTTCTTT.